This T cell receptor (beta chain) was identified during a study of cytomegalovirus exposure and HLA in healthy donors (dated by TCRdb to 2015 to 2018). Background for the entire study: In an earlier analysis of around 540 of the donors, approximately 260 Gb of sequence data and 117 million unique TCR beta sequences from 150 million to 200 million T cells were reported. The study was designed to test whether signatures of past pathogen exposure could be identified by cataloging public T cell receptors. Donor age, sex, ethnicity and CMV serostatus were compiled alongside the repertoire data. Of the roughly 390 genotyped donors, 65% to 90% were placed in the genetic ancestry cluster associated with self-reported Caucasian donors. The study combined high-throughput TCR immunosequencing, statistical association of individual TCRs with disease status, and machine learning to predict cytomegalovirus infection status. A later analysis re-analyzed previously published TCR beta repertoires from 666 donors and added high-resolution HLA genotyping to study TCR occurrence patterns. A later genetic analysis used genome-wide SNP genotypes for about 60% of the 666 donors, treating that subset as a discovery cohort. Along with the roughly 610-subject first cohort, a separate validation cohort of about 110 different subjects was used. Every repertoire in the discovery cohort had been generated on one and the same sequencing platform. The study used immunosequencing to profile the T cell repertoires of more than 650 subjects and linked those repertoires to cytomegalovirus serostatus. Among 398 genotyped donors of the cohort, an average of about 240,000 unique TCR beta nucleotide sequences were sequenced per donor, roughly 20% of them non-productive. Rather than drawing on any new phenotypic data, the later analysis identified candidate immune exposures from TCR beta sequences and the way those sequences occurred across donors. Approximately 330 gigabases of sequencing data and around 90 million unique TCR sequences made up an early release that covered approximately 700 HLA-typed donors. Typing coverage differed by locus: A, B, C, DRB1 and DQB1 were typed in roughly 629-630 donors, DQA1 in 522, DPA1 in some 610, and DPB1 in 450 to 480. Four to six DR-DQ haplotypes were handled as single units for association and clustering, since linkage in the cohort was strong. To decide whether each TCR beta V gene segment behaved as functional or pseudogenic, an earlier analysis of over 500 of the donors relied on high-throughput TCR beta sequencing. Class I and class II HLA loci were covered by the typing at four-digit resolution. The full study reports these points: Because counts were too low, seventeen rarely observed V segments, including chromosome 9 orphons, were excluded from the earlier analysis of some 590 of the donors. Most CMV-associated TCR beta chains appeared to be HLA-restricted in a later analysis, and the HLA associations seemed to be driven largely by CMV exposure. The study listed 150 to 200 TCR beta chains as associated with cytomegalovirus. In this cohort, only TCR beta chains were sequenced, and detectable features were limited by the absence of alpha or paired-chain data. Specific HLA alleles were associated with over 15,000 TCR beta sequences at a false discovery rate of 0.05 in a later analysis. While some public TCRs were present in many individuals, most TCR sequences turned up only very rarely across donors. In a later genetic analysis, a missense DCLRE1C variant was associated with V-gene and J-gene trimming of TCR beta chains, and the association was replicated in an independent cohort. Immune exposure information for the cohort was limited to CMV serostatus. In vitro tests confirmed that a few of the cytomegalovirus-associated TCR beta chains recognize cytomegalovirus antigens. The presence/absence analyses assumed that sequencing depth was roughly uniform across donors, and that assumption may not be true. Compared with equally common non-associated chains, HLA-associated TCR beta chains in a later analysis were more clonally expanded and had lower generation probabilities. Compared with the 666-donor mean, donors in an Asian-associated ancestry cluster had fewer N-insertions in productive TCRs, according to a later genetic analysis. Because some donors lacked HLA typing at each locus, the association tests relied only on the typed subset. A group of highly shared sequence variants was considered likely to be a technical artifact of the sequencing pipeline. A further reported finding was that TCR beta sequences accurately predicted the HLA-A and HLA-B alleles for most subjects in the first cohort. It was suggested by the authors that the approach could potentially be generalized to other disease states and immunological phenotypes. Some IMGT-functional V segments, including TRBV6-2 and TRBV6-3, could not be distinguished by the 87-base-pair reads and were therefore excluded. Linkage disequilibrium might explain the correlated functional status among segregating V segments, but an unknown experimental factor could not be excluded. Several of the top co-occurrence clusters appeared to be linked to parvovirus B19, influenza, CMV and Epstein-Barr virus, according to a later analysis. In a later analysis, the rate of TCR association differed among HLA loci, with DRB1 alleles having the most associated TCRs and HLA-C alleles having the fewest. Cytomegalovirus status was reported to be diagnosed by the classifier with high specificity and sensitivity in both the original and validation cohorts. Strong co-occurrence of HLA alleles, especially DR and DQ, made assigning TCR associations to individual alleles difficult. Broadly in line with IMGT annotations, most TCR beta V segments showed up in productive rearrangements about 87% or about 30% of the time in an earlier analysis of approximately 640 of the donors.

Libraries came from the immunoSEQ multiplex PCR assay. The multiplex PCR relied on a mix of 60 forward primers for TCR Vbeta segments and 13 reverse primers for TCR Jbeta segments. Amplification of the CDR3 region of rearranged TCR beta genes was performed with a multiplex PCR assay on genomic DNA. On the Illumina HiSeq System, the amplified TCR beta libraries were sequenced as 87-base-pair reads. The study's own analysis went as follows. A later analysis tallied around 80 million unique TCR beta chains across the 666 repertoires, and about 10 million of those chains were shared by two or more donors. A nearest-neighbor algorithm error-corrected the raw reads and collapsed the reads into unique sequences, merging closely related sequences to remove PCR and sequencing errors. Alignment of CDR3 sequences to IMGT reference sequences was used to assign V, D and J gene segments. For a sequence to be retained, at least a six-nucleotide match to both a V gene segment and a J gene segment was required. A rearrangement counted as productive if the CDR3 had no stop codons and remained in frame with V and J, and every other rearrangement counted as non-productive. CDR3 was defined by IMGT convention, running from the second conserved V-encoded cysteine to the conserved J-encoded phenylalanine. The earlier analysis of approximately 500 of the donors excluded sequences that lacked an unambiguous match to a single V gene segment. In an earlier analysis of 587 of the donors, a V segment was called functional when productive rearrangements were above 56.7%, and segregating when the standard deviation between donors exceeded 5%. A statistical classification framework was built to diagnose cytomegalovirus status from the catalog of TCR beta chain sequences. In a later analysis, TCR nucleotide sequences were compared against IMGT/GENE-DB human TR gene sequences so that V and J genes could be assigned. Using the TCRdist pipeline, a later analysis assigned CDR3 sequences along with most-parsimonious VDJ recombination scenarios. In a later analysis, every TCR beta chain was defined by the combination of its CDR3 amino acid sequence and its V-gene family, and reads without a unique V-gene family were dropped. A later analysis removed several hundred highly shared, low-generation-probability nucleotide sequences to deal with suspected cross-contamination and a sequencing artifact. In a later analysis, a clonal expansion index was calculated for each public chain from normalized within-repertoire ranks of inferred template counts. A later analysis computed generation probabilities with a VDJ recombination model fitted to out-of-frame rearrangements, and checked the results against IGoR. Hypergeometric tests were used in a later analysis to score TCR-TCR, TCR-HLA and TCR-CMV co-occurrence, with a repertoire-size bias correction applied to the TCR pairs. False discovery rates were estimated in a later analysis by permuting HLA or CMV assignments 20 times. In a later analysis, co-occurring TCRs were grouped with DBSCAN, and TCRdist sequence similarity was added when clustering was performed within HLA-allele-positive subsets. For co-occurrence clustering, repertoires with fewer than 30,000 or more than 120,000 public chains were excluded, along with a handful of repertoires with anomalous nucleotide sharing. The immuneACCESS repertoire file appears here via TCRdb, limited to in-frame rearrangements. These files lack a portion of the clones; in checked studies, under half of the deficit traces to unresolved V genes, and the cause of the others is not known. Clonal size and the V and J genes are those of that table, whereas D and trimming came from the DNA. The sample table records over 150,000 clones; 68% of these occur just once. The ten biggest clones cover roughly 1.4% of the sample.

The cohort consisted of some 670 healthy bone marrow donors. All cohort members were sampled while nominally healthy, although unrecorded immune exposures were likely present. The donor tested CMV seronegative, placing the donor among the 350 or so seronegative members of the cohort. A peripheral blood sample was provided by each donor, and peripheral blood mononuclear cells were used for TCR beta sequencing. Genomic DNA extraction from the blood cell samples was performed with the Qiagen DNeasy Blood Extraction Kit. Turning to this clone: Its antigen is currently not known. The sample holds no much larger clone one base away, and base qualities are not on file.

From the cysteine through the phenylalanine, the CDR3 covers 15 amino acids. Only the CDR3 DNA stays, 45 bases, in frame from base 1. The germline V gene encodes CDR1 SGHNT and CDR2 YENEEA. The junction shows trimming of 3 bases on V and 4 bases on J, and the gene matches do not reach 4 bases of it. Source material: PBMCs. This chain is built from TRBV11-3 and TRBJ2-2, with 8 junctional bases fitting TRBD1. The TCR sequence derives from a man aged 50 to 60 in good health and CMV-seronegative. CDR3 region: CASSFNDRGTGELFF. The DNA is TGTGCCAGCAGCTTCAATGACAGGGGCACCGGGGAGCTGTTTTTT.